The subject of this entry is one T cell receptor beta chain. Its specificity is unknown. The authors made TCR beta libraries by quantitative 5'-RACE with molecular barcodes. Each CDR3 protein is one row after TCRdb ran MiXCR on the 5' RACE reads. In the table there are around 770,000 distinct CDR3 sequences, about 20% of which are singletons. This sample is drawn from a study of CD8 T cells in ankylosing spondylitis. Study-wide results and limits: CD8+ disease-linked clones were present at relatively low frequencies in blood. Within ankylosing spondylitis blood, a TCR beta motif made up of seven to nine highly homologous variants appeared to be characteristic.

V was pared by 0 bases and J by 5 bases, with 3 bases of the junction left unmatched. Per the germline V gene, CDR1 is LGHDT and CDR2 is YNNKEL (reference sequence). The CDR3 is made up of 15 amino acids. The receptor comes from a male donor with ankylosing spondylitis. Sequencing was performed on blood, either unsorted or a sorted T cell fraction (not recorded which). J is TRBJ2-5 and V is TRBV3-1, with 10 bases matching TRBD2. The CDR3 DNA follows: TGTGCCAGCAGCCAAGAAGCGGGGGGGTGGGAGACCCAGTACTTC. Protein: CASSQEAGGWETQYF.